A selection of T cell receptor beta chains follows, all from one sample in a study of T cell changes during pregnancy in multiple sclerosis. The assay was immunoSEQ multiplex PCR, and TCRdb's table has in-frame clones only and misses some. The sample lists approximately 130,000 clones, roughly 95% seen once, with more than 0.4% in the top ten. Sequencing was performed on peripheral blood, taken after pregnancy. These receptors all stem from a female donor with multiple sclerosis, enrolled in a pregnancy study. Both conserved end residues are part of each CDR3. The D gene is left open where the match is weak. Clone size is shown for a subset of rows, as once, few, many or a class of expanded clone.

d_call	clone_size	v_call	j_call	cdr3_nt	cdr3_aa
NA	once	TRBV18	TRBJ2-3	TGTGCCAGCTCAACTGACTCCACAGATACGCAGTATTTT	CASSTDSTDTQYF
NA	NA	TRBV7-8	TRBJ1-4	TGTGCCAGCAGCTTCGACAGCCGTAATGAAAAACTGTTTTTT	CASSFDSRNEKLFF
NA	NA	TRBV5-6	TRBJ2-1	TGTGCCAGCAGCTATAGAGGCGGGGCCTACAATGAGCAGTTCTTC	CASSYRGGAYNEQFF
NA	NA	TRBV28	TRBJ2-7	TGTGCCAGCAGTTTCTACGACTACGAGCAGTACTTC	CASSFYDYEQYF
NA	once	TRBV6-4	TRBJ1-4	TGTGCCAGCAGTGACTCGGGGGGGCGAGTCGGTGAAAAACTGTTTTTT	CASSDSGGRVGEKLFF
TRBD2	NA	TRBV5-1	TRBJ2-2	TGCGCCAGCAGCTTACTCCCTAGCGGGAGGTCCCCCGGGGAGCTGTTTTTT	CASSLLPSGRSPGELFF
NA	NA	TRBV6-5	TRBJ1-3	TGTGCCAGCAGTTTCACAGGTGGGGCTGGAAACACCATATATTTT	CASSFTGGAGNTIYF
TRBD1	NA	TRBV27	TRBJ1-2	TGTGCCAGCAGTCCGGACAGGATCTATGGCTACACCTTC	CASSPDRIYGYTF
NA	NA	TRBV18	TRBJ1-5	TGTGCCAGCTCACCAACAGATAGCAATCAGCCCCAGCATTTT	CASSPTDSNQPQHF
TRBD1	NA	TRBV6-5	TRBJ2-7	TGTGCCAGCAGTTCGATCCGGGACAGGAAGGACGAGCAGTACTTC	CASSSIRDRKDEQYF
TRBD2	NA	TRBV28	TRBJ2-1	TGTGCCAGCAGTTTCCTGGGGGCTAGCGGGAGGGCGAACAGTCCCAATGAGCAGTTCTTC	CASSFLGASGRANSPNEQFF
NA	NA	TRBV18	TRBJ2-5	TGTGCCAGCTCACTACAAGAGACCCAGTACTTC	CASSLQETQYF
NA	NA	TRBV5-4	TRBJ2-7	TGTGCCAGCAGCTTACAGGGCTACGAGCAGTACTTC	CASSLQGYEQYF
NA	NA	TRBV7-3	TRBJ1-1	TGTGCCAGCAGCTGGGGGGTTACGACTGAAGCTTTCTTT	CASSWGVTTEAFF
TRBD1	NA	TRBV2	TRBJ2-1	TGTGCCAGCAGTCGGACAGGGAATTCCTACAATGAGCAGTTCTTC	CASSRTGNSYNEQFF
NA	NA	TRBV19	TRBJ2-3	TGTGCCAGTAGCCCGGGATGGATCACTGATACGCAGTATTTT	CASSPGWITDTQYF
TRBD1	NA	TRBV28	TRBJ2-7	TGTGCCACCAGAGGGACAGGGTATTCCTACGAGCAGTACTTC	CATRGTGYSYEQYF
TRBD1	NA	TRBV6-5	TRBJ2-7	TGTGCCAGCAGATTGACAGGGGCATACGAGCAGTACTTC	CASRLTGAYEQYF
TRBD1	NA	TRBV7-9	TRBJ2-7	TGTGCCAGCAGCCCATGGACAGGGAGCTCCTACGAGCAGTACTTC	CASSPWTGSSYEQYF
NA	few	TRBV30	TRBJ1-1	TGTGCCTGGAGTGTAATCTGGGATCGGGGGACTGAAGCTTTCTTT	CAWSVIWDRGTEAFF
TRBD2	NA	TRBV30	TRBJ2-7	TGTGCCGCGCGGGACTGGGGAGGGTCATACGAGCAGTACTTC	CAARDWGGSYEQYF
TRBD2	NA	TRBV6-5	TRBJ2-1	TGTGCCAGCAGAACGGGGGGGGGTGAGCAGTTCTTC	CASRTGGGEQFF
TRBD1	NA	TRBV13	TRBJ2-5	TGTGCCAGCACTTTGGACAGGGACCAAGAGACCCAGTACTTC	CASTLDRDQETQYF
TRBD1	NA	TRBV30	TRBJ1-2	TGTGCCTGGGGCCGGGACAGGAGAGACTATGGCTACACCTTC	CAWGRDRRDYGYTF
NA	NA	TRBV6-5	TRBJ2-3	TGTGCCAGCAGCCGGACACCAGATACGCAGTATTTT	CASSRTPDTQYF
NA	NA	TRBV28	TRBJ2-2	TGTGCCAGCAGTTTGGATGGGAGCGGCAAAACCGGGGAGCTGTTTTTT	CASSLDGSGKTGELFF
TRBD2	NA	TRBV9	TRBJ2-3	TGTGCCAGCAGCGTAGAACTAGCGGGGCTTACCACAGATACGCAGTATTTT	CASSVELAGLTTDTQYF
NA	NA	TRBV5-6	TRBJ2-7	TGTGCCAGCAGCCCCCTCCCACGGGGAAGCTCCTACGAGCAGTACTTC	CASSPLPRGSSYEQYF
TRBD1	NA	TRBV2	TRBJ2-1	TGTGCCAGCCGGGAAGAGACAGGGGCTCCTGAGCAGTTCTTC	CASREETGAPEQFF
NA	NA	TRBV7-8	TRBJ1-1	TGTGCCAGCAGCTTAGTGACTAGTATGGTGAACACTGAAGCTTTCTTT	CASSLVTSMVNTEAFF
TRBD1	NA	TRBV19	TRBJ2-5	TGTGCCAGTAGTCAGAGGACAGGCCAAGAGACCCAGTACTTC	CASSQRTGQETQYF
NA	NA	TRBV18	TRBJ2-7	TGTGCCAGCTCGCTGGATGGGACTCAGGCCTACGAGCAGTACTTC	CASSLDGTQAYEQYF
TRBD1	NA	TRBV7-3	TRBJ2-7	TGTGCCAGCAGCTCCTTGGGACAGGGCTACGAGCAGTACTTC	CASSSLGQGYEQYF
TRBD2	NA	TRBV4-2	TRBJ2-2	TGTGCCAGCAGCCAACATGCTAGCGGGAACACCGGGGAGCTGTTTTTT	CASSQHASGNTGELFF
NA	NA	TRBV11-1	TRBJ1-5	TGTGCCAGCAGCCTAGGCCCACGGAGTCGGGGCAATCAGCCCCAGCATTTT	CASSLGPRSRGNQPQHF
NA	NA	TRBV5-1	TRBJ2-7	TGCGCCAGCAGCAGGACGTTTGGGGCCCCCTACGAGCAGTACTTC	CASSRTFGAPYEQYF
TRBD1	once	TRBV4-2	TRBJ1-2	TGTGCCAGCAGCCAGGACAGGTCCCACTATGGCTACACCTTC	CASSQDRSHYGYTF
NA	NA	TRBV27	TRBJ2-7	TGTGCCAGCAGTTTGCGAGGTTTTTCCGAGCAGTACTTC	CASSLRGFSEQYF
TRBD2	once	TRBV5-5	TRBJ2-7	TGTGCCAGCAGCTTGGGAAGGACTAGCGGATACGAGCAGTACTTC	CASSLGRTSGYEQYF
TRBD2	NA	TRBV18	TRBJ2-7	TGTGCCAGCTCACCACCATCTGTAGCGGGAACCTACGAGCAGTACTTC	CASSPPSVAGTYEQYF
TRBD1	NA	TRBV7-8	TRBJ2-1	TGTGCCAGCAGCCCCTGGACAGGTGTTACCTACAATGAGCAGTTCTTC	CASSPWTGVTYNEQFF
TRBD2	NA	TRBV10-3	TRBJ2-7	TGTGCCATCAGTCCGGGACTAGCTGGGATGGGCGAGCAGTACTTC	CAISPGLAGMGEQYF
NA	NA	TRBV19	TRBJ1-5	TGTGCCAGTACTACGGACAGAATTAGCAATCAGCCCCAGCATTTT	CASTTDRISNQPQHF
NA	NA	TRBV6-6	TRBJ1-2	TGTGCCAGCAGAGAGGCAAAGAACTATGGCTACACCTTC	CASREAKNYGYTF
TRBD1	NA	TRBV6-5	TRBJ1-5	TGTGCCAGCAGTTACTCGACAGGGGTAGGGCAGCCCCAGCATTTT	CASSYSTGVGQPQHF
TRBD1	NA	TRBV6-6	TRBJ2-5	TGTGCCAGCAACAGGGGTTATGGGGAGACCCAGTACTTC	CASNRGYGETQYF
TRBD2	NA	TRBV29-1	TRBJ2-1	TGCAGCGTTGACAGCGGGGCTTACAATGAGCAGTTCTTC	CSVDSGAYNEQFF
NA	NA	TRBV30	TRBJ1-5	TGTGCCTGGAGTTCTATCGGGAATCAGCCCCAGCATTTT	CAWSSIGNQPQHF